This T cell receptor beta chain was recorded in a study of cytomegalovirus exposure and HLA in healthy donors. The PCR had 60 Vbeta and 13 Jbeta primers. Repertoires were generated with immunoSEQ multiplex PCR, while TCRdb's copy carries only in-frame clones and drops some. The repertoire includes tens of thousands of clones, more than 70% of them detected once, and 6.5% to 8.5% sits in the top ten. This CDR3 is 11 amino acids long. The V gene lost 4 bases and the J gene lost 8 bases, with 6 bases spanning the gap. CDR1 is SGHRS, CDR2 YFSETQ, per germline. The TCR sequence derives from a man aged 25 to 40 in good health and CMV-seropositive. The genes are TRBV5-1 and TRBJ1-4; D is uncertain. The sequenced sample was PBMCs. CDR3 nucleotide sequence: TGCGCCAGCAGCGTAGTCGAAAAACTGTTTTTT. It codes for CASSVVEKLFF.